This T cell receptor (beta chain) was observed in a study of blood T cell repertoires in COVID-19. This CDR3 has 16 residues. Germline V gene lookup returns CDR1 LNHDA and CDR2 SQIVND (reference sequence). Trimming at V came to 6 bases and at J to 0 bases, leaving 8 bases not matched to a gene. Generated by immunoSEQ multiplex PCR, the TCRdb table keeps only in-frame clones and is missing some. The sample consists of approximately 170,000 clones, 70% to 90% of them appearing once. The TCR comes from a man aged 18 to 29 who had recovered from COVID-19. The chain is built from TRBV19 and TRBJ2-1, with 7 bases aligning to TRBD1. The sequencing sample was made of peripheral blood. CDR3 loop: CASSSQTGASYNEQFF. The CDR3 DNA is TGTGCCAGTAGCTCGCAAACAGGGGCCTCCTACAATGAGCAGTTCTTC.